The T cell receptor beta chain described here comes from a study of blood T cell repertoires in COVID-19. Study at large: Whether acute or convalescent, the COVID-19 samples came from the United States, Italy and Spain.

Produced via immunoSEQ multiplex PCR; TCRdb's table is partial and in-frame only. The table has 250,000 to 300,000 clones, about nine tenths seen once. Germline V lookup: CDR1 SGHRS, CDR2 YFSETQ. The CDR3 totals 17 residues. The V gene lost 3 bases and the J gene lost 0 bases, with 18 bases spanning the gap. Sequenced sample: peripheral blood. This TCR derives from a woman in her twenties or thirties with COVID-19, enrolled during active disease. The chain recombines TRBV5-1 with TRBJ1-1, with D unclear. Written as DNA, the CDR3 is TGCGCCAGCAGCTCCGTCAGAGGGTCAGAAATGAACACTGAAGCTTTCTTT. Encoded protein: CASSSVRGSEMNTEAFF. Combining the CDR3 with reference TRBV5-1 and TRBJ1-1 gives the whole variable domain KAGVTQTPRYLIKTRGQQVTLSCSPISGHRSVSWYQQTPGQGLQFLFEYFSETQRNKGNFPGRFSGRQFSNSRSEMNVSTLELGDSALYLCASSSVRGSEMNTEAFFGQGTRLTVV.